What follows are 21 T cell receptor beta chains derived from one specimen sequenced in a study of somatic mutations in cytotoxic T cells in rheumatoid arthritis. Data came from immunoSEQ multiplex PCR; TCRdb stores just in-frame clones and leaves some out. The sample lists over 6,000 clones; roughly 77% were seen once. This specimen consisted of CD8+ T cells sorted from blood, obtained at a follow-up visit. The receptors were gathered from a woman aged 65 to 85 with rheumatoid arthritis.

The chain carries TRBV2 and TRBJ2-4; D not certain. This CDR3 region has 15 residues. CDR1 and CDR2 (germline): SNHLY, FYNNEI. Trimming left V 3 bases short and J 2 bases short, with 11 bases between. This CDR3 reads CASSDSDSSKNIQYF. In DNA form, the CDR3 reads TGTGCCAGCAGTGATAGTGACTCCTCCAAAAACATTCAGTACTTC.

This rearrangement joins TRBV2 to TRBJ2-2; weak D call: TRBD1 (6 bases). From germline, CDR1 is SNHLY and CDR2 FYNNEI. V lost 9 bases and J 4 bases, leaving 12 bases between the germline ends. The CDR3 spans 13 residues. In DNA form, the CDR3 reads TGTGCCAGAGGGGGAGCTGTCACCGGGGAGCTGTTTTTT. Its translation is CARGGAVTGELFF.

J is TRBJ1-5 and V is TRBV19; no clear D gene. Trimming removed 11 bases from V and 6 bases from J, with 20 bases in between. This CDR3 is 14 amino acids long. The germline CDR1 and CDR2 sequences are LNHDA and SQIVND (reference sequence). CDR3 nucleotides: TGTGCCTCCCAGCGGAGGGAGCAGGTTCAGCCCCAGCATTTT. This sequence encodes CASQRREQVQPQHF.

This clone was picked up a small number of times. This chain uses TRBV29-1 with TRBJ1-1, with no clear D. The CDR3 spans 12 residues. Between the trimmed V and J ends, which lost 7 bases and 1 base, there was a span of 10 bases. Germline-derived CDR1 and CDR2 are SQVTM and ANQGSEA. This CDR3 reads CSAVPRNTEAFF. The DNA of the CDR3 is TGCAGCGCGGTCCCCAGGAACACTGAAGCTTTCTTT.

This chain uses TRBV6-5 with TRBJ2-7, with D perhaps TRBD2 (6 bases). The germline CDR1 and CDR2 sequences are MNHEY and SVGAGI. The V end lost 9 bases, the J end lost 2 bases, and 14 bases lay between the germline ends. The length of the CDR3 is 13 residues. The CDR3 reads CASAAGEAYEQYF. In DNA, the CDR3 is TGTGCCAGTGCGGCTGGGGAGGCCTACGAGCAGTACTTC.

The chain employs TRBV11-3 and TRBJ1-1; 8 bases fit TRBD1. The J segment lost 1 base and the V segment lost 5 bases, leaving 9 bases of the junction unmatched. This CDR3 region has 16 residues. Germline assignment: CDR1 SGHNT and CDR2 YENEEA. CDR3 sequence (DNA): TGTGCCAGCAGCCCAGGGACAGGTTATACGAACACTGAAGCTTTCTTT. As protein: CASSPGTGYTNTEAFF.

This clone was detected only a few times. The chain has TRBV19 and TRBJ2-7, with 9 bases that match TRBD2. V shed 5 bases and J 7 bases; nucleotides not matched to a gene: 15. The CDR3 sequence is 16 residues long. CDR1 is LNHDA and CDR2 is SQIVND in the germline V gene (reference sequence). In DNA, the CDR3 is TGTGCCAGTAGTCCGTCAGCGGGAGGCGTAAAGGATGAGCAGTACTTC. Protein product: CASSPSAGGVKDEQYF.

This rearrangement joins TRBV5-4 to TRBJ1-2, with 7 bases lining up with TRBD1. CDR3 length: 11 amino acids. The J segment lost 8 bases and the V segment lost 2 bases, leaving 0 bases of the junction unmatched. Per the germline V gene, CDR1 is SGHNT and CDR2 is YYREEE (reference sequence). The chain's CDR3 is CASSLGGGYTF. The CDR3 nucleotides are TGTGCCAGCAGCTTAGGGGGCGGCTACACCTTC.

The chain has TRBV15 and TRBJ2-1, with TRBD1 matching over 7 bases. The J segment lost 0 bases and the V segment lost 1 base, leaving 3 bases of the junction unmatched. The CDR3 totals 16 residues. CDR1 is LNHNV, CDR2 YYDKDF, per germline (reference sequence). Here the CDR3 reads CATSRVGQSSYNEQFF. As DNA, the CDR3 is TGTGCCACCAGCAGAGTGGGACAGAGCTCCTACAATGAGCAGTTCTTC.

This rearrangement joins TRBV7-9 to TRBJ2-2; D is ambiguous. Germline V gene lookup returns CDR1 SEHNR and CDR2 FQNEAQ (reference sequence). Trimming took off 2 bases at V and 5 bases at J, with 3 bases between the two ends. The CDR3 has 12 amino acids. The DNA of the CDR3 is TGTGCCAGCAGCTTAAGTACCGGGGAGCTGTTTTTT. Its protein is CASSLSTGELFF.

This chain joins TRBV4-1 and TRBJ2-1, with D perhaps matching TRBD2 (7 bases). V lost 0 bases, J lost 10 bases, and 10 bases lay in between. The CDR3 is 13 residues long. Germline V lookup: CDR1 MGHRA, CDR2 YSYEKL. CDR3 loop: CASSQEPGGEQFF. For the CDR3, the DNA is TGCGCCAGCAGCCAAGAACCGGGGGGCGAGCAGTTCTTC.

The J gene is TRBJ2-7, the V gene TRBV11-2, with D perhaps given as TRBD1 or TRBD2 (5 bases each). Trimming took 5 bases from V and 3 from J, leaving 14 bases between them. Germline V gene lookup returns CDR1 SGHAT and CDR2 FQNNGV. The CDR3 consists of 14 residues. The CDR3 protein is CASSRGEGRYEQYF. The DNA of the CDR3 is TGTGCCAGCAGCCGCGGAGAGGGGCGCTACGAGCAGTACTTC.

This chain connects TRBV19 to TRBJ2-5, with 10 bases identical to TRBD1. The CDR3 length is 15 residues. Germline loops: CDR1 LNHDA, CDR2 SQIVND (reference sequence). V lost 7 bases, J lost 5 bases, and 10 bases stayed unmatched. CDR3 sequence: CASTRTGGRGETQYF. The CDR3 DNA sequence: TGTGCCAGTACCAGGACAGGGGGAAGGGGGGAGACCCAGTACTTC.

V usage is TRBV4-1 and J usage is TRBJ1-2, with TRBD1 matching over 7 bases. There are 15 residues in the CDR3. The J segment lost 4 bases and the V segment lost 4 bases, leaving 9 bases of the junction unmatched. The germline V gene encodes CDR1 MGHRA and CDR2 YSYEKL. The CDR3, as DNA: TGCGCCAGCAGCCCTCGACAGGGTCCGGGCTATGGCTACACCTTC. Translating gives CASSPRQGPGYGYTF.

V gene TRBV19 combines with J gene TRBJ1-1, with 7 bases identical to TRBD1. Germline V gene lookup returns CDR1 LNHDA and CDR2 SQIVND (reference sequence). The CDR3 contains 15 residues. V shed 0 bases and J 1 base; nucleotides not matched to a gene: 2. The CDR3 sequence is CASSIDPGGNTEAFF. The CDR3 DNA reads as TGTGCCAGTAGTATAGATCCAGGGGGGAACACTGAAGCTTTCTTT.

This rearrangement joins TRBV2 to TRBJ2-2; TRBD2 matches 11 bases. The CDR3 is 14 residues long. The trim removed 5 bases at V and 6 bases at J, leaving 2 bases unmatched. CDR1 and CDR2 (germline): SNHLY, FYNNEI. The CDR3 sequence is CASSTSGSSGELFF. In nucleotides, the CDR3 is TGTGCCAGCAGTACTAGCGGGAGTTCCGGGGAGCTGTTTTTT.

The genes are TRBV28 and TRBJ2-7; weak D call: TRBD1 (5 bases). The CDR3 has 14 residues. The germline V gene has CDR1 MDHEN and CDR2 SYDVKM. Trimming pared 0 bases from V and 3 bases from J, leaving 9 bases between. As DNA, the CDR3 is TGTGCCAGCAGTTTATGGACAGAAGACTACGAGCAGTACTTC. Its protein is CASSLWTEDYEQYF.

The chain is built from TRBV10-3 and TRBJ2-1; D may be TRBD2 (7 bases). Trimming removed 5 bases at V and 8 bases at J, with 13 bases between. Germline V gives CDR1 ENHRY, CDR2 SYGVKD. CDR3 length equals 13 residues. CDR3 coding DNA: TGTGCCATCAGTTGGGGAGGGGGGGATGAGCAGTTCTTC. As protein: CAISWGGGDEQFF.

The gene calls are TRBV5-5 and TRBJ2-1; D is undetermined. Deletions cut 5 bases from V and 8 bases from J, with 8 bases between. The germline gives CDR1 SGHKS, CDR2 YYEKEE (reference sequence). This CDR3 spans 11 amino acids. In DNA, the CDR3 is TGTGCCAGCAGTTACGAGGATGAGCAGTTCTTC. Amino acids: CASSYEDEQFF.

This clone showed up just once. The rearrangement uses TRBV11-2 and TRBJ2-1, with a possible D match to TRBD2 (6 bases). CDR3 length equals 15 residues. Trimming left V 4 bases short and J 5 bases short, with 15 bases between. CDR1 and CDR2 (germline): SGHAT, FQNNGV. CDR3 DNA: TGTGCCAGCAGCTCCCCCGCGGGGTTCCACAATGAGCAGTTCTTC. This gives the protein CASSSPAGFHNEQFF. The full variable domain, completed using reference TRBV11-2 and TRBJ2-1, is EAGVAQSPRYKIIEKRQSVAFWCNPISGHATLYWYQQILGQGPKLLIQFQNNGVVDDSQLPKDRFSAERLKGVDSTLKIQPAKLEDSAVYLCASSSPAGFHNEQFFGPGTRLTVL.

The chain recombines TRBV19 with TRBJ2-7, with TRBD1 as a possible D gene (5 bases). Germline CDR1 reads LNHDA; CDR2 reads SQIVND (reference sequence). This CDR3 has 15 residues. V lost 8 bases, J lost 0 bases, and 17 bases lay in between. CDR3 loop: CASAVSTAPSYEQYF. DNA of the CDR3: TGTGCCAGTGCCGTGTCGACAGCACCCTCCTACGAGCAGTACTTC.